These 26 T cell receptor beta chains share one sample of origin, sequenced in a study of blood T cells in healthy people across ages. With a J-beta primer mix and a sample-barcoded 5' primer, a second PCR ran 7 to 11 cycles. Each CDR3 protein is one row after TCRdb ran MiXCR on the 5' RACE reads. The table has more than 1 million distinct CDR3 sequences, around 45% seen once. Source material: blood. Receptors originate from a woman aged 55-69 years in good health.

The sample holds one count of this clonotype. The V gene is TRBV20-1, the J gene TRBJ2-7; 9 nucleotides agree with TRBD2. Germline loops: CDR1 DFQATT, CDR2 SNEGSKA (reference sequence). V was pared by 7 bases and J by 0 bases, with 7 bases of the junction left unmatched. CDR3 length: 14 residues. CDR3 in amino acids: CSGKAGGFSYEQYF. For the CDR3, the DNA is TGCAGTGGGAAAGCGGGAGGATTCTCCTACGAGCAGTACTTC.

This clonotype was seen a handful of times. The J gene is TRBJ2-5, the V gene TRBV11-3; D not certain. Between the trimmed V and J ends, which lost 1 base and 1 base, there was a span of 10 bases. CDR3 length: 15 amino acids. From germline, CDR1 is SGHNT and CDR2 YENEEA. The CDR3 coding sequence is TGTGCCAGCAGCTTAGGACAAAGCCTCCAAGAGACCCAGTACTTC. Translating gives CASSLGQSLQETQYF.

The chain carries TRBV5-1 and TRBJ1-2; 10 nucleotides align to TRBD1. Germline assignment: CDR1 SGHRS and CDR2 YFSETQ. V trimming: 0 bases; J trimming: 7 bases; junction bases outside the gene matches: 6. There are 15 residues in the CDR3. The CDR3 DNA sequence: TGCGCCAGCAGCTTGGACCCGGGACAGGGGTCTGGCTACACCTTC. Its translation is CASSLDPGQGSGYTF.

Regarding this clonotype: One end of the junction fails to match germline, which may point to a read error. DNA of the CDR3: TGTGCCAGCAGCGCAGGGGCCACAGGTACGCAGTATTTT. Protein product: CASSAGATGTQYF. V and J are TRBV9 and TRBJ2-3; tentatively, D is TRBD1 (6 bases). Germline CDR1 SGDLS, CDR2 YYNGEE. The CDR3 has 13 amino acids. Based on the CDR3 plus reference TRBV9 and TRBJ2-3, the full variable domain is DSGVTQTPKHLITATGQRVTLRCSPRSGDLSVYWYQQSLDQGLQFLIQYYNGEERAKGNILERFSAQQFPDLHSELNLSSLELGDSALYFCASSAGATGTQYFGPGTRLTVL.

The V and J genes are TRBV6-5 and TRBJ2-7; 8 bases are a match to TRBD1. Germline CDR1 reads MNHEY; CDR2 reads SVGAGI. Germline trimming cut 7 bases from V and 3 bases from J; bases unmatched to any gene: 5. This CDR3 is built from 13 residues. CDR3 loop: CASKRGQGYEQYF. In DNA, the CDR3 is TGTGCCAGCAAAAGAGGACAGGGCTACGAGCAGTACTTC.

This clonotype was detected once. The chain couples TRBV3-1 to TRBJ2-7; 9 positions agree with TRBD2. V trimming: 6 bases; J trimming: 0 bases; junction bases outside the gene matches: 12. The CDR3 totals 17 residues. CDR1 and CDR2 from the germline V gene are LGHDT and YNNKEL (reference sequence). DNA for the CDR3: TGTGCCAGCAGGCTAGCGGGATCTCCCCCATCCTCCTACGAGCAGTACTTC. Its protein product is CASRLAGSPPSSYEQYF.

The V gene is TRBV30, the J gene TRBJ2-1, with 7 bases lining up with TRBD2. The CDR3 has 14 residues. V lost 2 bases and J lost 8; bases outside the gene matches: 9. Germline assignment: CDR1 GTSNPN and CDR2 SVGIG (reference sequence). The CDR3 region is CAWSQESGNYEQFF. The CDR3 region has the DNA TGTGCCTGGAGTCAGGAAAGCGGGAACTATGAGCAGTTCTTC.

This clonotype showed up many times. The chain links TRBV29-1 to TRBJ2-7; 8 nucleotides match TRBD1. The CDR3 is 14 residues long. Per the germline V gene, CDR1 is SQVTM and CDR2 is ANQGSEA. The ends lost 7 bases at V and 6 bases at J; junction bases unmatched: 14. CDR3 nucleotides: TGCAGCGAGTCCCTCGGCCCCGACAGGGGCGAGCAGTACTTC. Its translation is CSESLGPDRGEQYF.

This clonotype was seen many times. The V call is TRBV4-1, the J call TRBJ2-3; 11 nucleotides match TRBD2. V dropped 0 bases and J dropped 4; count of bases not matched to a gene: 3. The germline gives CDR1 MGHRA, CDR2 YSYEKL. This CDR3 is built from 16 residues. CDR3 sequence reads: CASSQELAGGSDTQYF. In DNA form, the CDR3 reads TGCGCCAGCAGCCAAGAGTTAGCGGGAGGGTCAGATACGCAGTATTTT.

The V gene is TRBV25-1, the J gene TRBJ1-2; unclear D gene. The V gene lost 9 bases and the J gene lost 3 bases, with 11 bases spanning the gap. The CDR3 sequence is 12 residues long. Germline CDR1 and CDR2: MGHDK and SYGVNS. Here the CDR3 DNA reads TGTGCCAGTCTCACAGATTACTATGGCTACACCTTC. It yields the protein CASLTDYYGYTF.

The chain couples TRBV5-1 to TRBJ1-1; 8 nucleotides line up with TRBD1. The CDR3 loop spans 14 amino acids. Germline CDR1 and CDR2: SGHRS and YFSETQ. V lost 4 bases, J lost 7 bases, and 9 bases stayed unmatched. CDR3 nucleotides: TGCGCCAGCAGCCCCCGGACAGGGCGCGTTGAAGCTTTCTTT. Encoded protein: CASSPRTGRVEAFF.

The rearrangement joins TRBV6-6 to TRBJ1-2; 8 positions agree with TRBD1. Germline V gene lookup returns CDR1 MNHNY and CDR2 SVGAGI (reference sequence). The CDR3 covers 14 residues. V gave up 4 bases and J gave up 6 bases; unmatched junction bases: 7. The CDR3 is CASSFDRGIHGYTF. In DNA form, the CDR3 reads TGTGCCAGCAGTTTCGACAGGGGAATTCATGGCTACACCTTC.

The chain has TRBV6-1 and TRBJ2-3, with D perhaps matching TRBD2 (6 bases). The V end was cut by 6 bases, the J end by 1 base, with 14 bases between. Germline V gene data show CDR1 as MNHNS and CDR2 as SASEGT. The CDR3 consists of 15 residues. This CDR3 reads CASRRLDLGTDTQYF. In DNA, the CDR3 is TGTGCCAGCAGAAGACTAGATCTTGGCACAGATACGCAGTATTTT.

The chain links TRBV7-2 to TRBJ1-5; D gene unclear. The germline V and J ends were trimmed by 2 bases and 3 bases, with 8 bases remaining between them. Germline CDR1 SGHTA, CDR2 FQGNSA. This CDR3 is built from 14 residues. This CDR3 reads CASSLRGNNQPQHF. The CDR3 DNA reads TGTGCCAGCAGCTTACGGGGAAACAATCAGCCCCAGCATTTT.

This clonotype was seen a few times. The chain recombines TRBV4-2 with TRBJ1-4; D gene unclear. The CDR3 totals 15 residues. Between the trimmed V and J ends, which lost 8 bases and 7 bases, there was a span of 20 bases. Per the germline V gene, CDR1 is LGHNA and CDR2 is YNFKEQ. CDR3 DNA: TGTGCCAGCCGACGATCGGACCTTGGCCTTGAAAAACTGTTTTTT. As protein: CASRRSDLGLEKLFF.

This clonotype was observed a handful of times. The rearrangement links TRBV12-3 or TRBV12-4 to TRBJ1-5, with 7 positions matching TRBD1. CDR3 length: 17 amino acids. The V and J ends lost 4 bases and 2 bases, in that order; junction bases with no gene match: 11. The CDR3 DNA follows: TGTGCCAGCAGTTGGGGCAACAGGGGAGGTGGCAATCAGCCCCAGCATTTT. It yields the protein CASSWGNRGGGNQPQHF.

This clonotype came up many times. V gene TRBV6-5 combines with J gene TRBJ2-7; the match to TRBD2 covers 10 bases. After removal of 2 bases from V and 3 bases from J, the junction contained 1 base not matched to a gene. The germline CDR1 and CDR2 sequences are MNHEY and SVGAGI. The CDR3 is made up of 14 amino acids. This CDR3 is CASSYRTSGYEQYF. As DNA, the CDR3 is TGTGCCAGCAGTTACAGGACTAGCGGCTACGAGCAGTACTTC.

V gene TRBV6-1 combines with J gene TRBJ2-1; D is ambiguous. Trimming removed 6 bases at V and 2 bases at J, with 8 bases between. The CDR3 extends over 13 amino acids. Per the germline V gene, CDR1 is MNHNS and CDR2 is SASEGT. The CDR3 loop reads CASRGATYNEQFF. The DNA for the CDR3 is TGTGCCAGCAGGGGTGCCACCTACAATGAGCAGTTCTTC.

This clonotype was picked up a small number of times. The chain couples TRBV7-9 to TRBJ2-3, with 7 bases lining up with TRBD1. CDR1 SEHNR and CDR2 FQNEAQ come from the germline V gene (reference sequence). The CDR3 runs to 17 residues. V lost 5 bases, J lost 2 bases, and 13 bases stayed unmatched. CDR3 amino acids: CASSPGQTGINTDTQYF. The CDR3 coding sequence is TGTGCCAGCAGCCCCGGGCAGACAGGGATTAACACAGATACGCAGTATTTT.

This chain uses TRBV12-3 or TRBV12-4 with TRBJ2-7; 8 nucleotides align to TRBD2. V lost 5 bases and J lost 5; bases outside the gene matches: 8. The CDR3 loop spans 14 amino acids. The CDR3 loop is CASSLSGREDEQYF. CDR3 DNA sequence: TGTGCCAGCAGTCTCAGTGGGCGGGAGGACGAGCAGTACTTC.

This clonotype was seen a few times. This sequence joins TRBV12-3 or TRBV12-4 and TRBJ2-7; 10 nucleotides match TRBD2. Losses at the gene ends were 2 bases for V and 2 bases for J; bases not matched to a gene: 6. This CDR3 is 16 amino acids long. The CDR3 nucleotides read TGTGCCAGCAGTTTACGCACTAGCGGGATACCCTACGAGCAGTACTTC. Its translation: CASSLRTSGIPYEQYF.

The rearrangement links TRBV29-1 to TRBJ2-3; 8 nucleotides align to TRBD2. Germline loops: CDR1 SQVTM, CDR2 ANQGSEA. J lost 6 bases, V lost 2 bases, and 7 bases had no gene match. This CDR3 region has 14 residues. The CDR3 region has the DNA TGCAGCGTTGAAACCGGGACTAGTGGGGATACGCAGTATTTT. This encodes CSVETGTSGDTQYF.

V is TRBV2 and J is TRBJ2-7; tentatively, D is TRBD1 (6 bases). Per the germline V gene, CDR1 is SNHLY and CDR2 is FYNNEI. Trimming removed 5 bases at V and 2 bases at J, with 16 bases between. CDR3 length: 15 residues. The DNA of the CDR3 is TGTGCCAGCAGTTCCGGGACAACCCGGGCCTACGAGCAGTACTTC. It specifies CASSSGTTRAYEQYF.

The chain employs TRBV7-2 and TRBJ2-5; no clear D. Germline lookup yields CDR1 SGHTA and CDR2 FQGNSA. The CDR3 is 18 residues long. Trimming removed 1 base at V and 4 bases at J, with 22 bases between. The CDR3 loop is CASSLEIYGPRSLETQYF. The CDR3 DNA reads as TGTGCCAGCAGCTTAGAGATCTACGGGCCCAGAAGTTTAGAGACCCAGTACTTC.

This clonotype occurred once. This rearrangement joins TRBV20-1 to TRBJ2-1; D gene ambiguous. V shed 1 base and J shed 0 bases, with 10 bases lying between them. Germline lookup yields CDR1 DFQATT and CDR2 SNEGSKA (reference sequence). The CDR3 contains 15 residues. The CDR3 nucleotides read TGCAGTGCTAGAGGTTTCCTAAGCTCCTACAATGAGCAGTTCTTC. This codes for CSARGFLSSYNEQFF.

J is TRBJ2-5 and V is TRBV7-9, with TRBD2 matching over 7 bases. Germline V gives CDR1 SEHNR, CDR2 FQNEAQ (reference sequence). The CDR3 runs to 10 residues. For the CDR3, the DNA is TGTGCGGGGGGGGAAGAGACCCAGTACTTC. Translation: CAGGEETQYF.